The 11 T cell receptor beta chains below come from one sample, sequenced in a study of blood T cell repertoires in COVID-19. The method was immunoSEQ multiplex PCR; TCRdb's version includes in-frame clones alone and lacks a portion of them. Among 200,000 to 250,000 clones listed, almost 85% were seen once. Sequenced: peripheral blood. The receptors derive from a woman aged 70-85 years with COVID-19, enrolled during active disease.

The chain has TRBV7-2 and TRBJ2-5; TRBD2 matches 9 bases. From germline, CDR1 is SGHTA and CDR2 FQGNSA. CDR3 length equals 19 residues. The J segment lost 2 bases and the V segment lost 7 bases, leaving 20 bases of the junction unmatched. CDR3 amino acids: CASTLLGSREGRYQETQYF. CDR3 in DNA: TGTGCCAGCACCCTTCTAGGGTCGCGGGAGGGCCGTTATCAAGAGACCCAGTACTTC.

This chain joins TRBV9 and TRBJ2-5; TRBD2 might be the D (6 bases). The CDR3 spans 15 residues. Per germline, CDR1 SGDLS and CDR2 YYNGEE. Trimming pared 4 bases from V and 1 base from J, leaving 14 bases between. The CDR3 loop is CASSSDPGAQETQYF. DNA of the CDR3: TGTGCCAGCAGCTCAGACCCGGGAGCCCAAGAGACCCAGTACTTC.

This clone was counted between two and nine times. This chain links TRBV12-5 with TRBJ2-7; the match to TRBD1 covers 10 bases. The CDR3 spans 14 residues. Trimming took 1 base from V and 4 from J; bases not matched to a gene: 1. From germline, CDR1 is LGHNT and CDR2 FRNRAP. The CDR3 here is CASGLGQGAYEQYF. CDR3 nucleotide sequence: TGTGCTAGTGGTTTGGGACAGGGGGCTTACGAGCAGTACTTC.

The chain employs TRBV6-2 or TRBV6-3 and TRBJ2-3, with TRBD2 matching 16 bases. The CDR3 runs 20 residues. The germline V gene encodes CDR1 MNHEY and CDR2 SVGEGT. After removal of 0 bases from V and 1 base from J, the junction contained 7 bases not matched to a gene. DNA for the CDR3: TGTGCCAGCAGTTACTCGAGAGGGACTAGCGGGGGGGCCCGCACAGATACGCAGTATTTT. Residues: CASSYSRGTSGGARTDTQYF.

This chain connects TRBV6-5 to TRBJ2-2; 8 bases align to TRBD1. Germline CDR1 and CDR2: MNHEY and SVGAGI. The CDR3 is made up of 15 amino acids. J gave up 3 bases and V 2 bases, and 2 bases lay outside the gene matches. The CDR3: CASSYVQGDTGELFF. In DNA, the CDR3 is TGTGCCAGCAGTTACGTACAGGGGGACACCGGGGAGCTGTTTTTT.

This chain uses TRBV7-2 with TRBJ1-5, with 7 bases lining up with TRBD1. The V gene end was trimmed by 5 bases and the J gene end by 0 bases; junction bases not matched to a gene: 7. Germline CDR1 and CDR2: SGHTA and FQGNSA. The CDR3 contains 16 residues. The CDR3 DNA sequence: TGTGCCAGCAGCCTCCACAGGGGACTTAGCAATCAGCCCCAGCATTTT. Translating it yields CASSLHRGLSNQPQHF.

The V call is TRBV5-1, the J call TRBJ1-1; TRBD1 might be the D (6 bases). V was pared by 4 bases and J by 2 bases, with 12 bases between. Per germline, CDR1 SGHRS and CDR2 YFSETQ. The CDR3 totals 14 residues. The CDR3 loop is CASSIDRLNTEAFF. As DNA, the CDR3 is TGCGCCAGCAGCATTGACAGGCTAAACACTGAAGCTTTCTTT.

The chain carries TRBV3-1 (or the pseudogene TRBV3-2) and TRBJ1-1; 10 positions match TRBD1. This CDR3 is built from 15 residues. Germline values: CDR1 LGHDT, CDR2 YNNKEL (reference sequence). The junction had 10 bases not matched to a gene; V was cut back by 3 bases and J by 9 bases. The CDR3 region has the DNA TGTGCCAGCAGCCAGGGACAGGGGATAGGTAGCAAAGCTTTCTTT. Translating gives CASSQGQGIGSKAFF.

The J gene is TRBJ2-7, the V gene TRBV24-1; D may be TRBD1 (6 bases). Germline-derived CDR1 and CDR2 are KGHDR and SFDVKD. The V and J ends lost 3 bases and 2 bases respectively, with 7 bases between them. The CDR3 runs to 13 residues. The CDR3: CATSDGQPYEQYF. The CDR3 DNA reads as TGTGCCACCAGTGATGGACAGCCCTACGAGCAGTACTTC.

This CDR3 reads CASSLGWTGSQPQHF. The CDR3, as DNA: TGTGCCAGCAGCTTAGGATGGACAGGGAGTCAGCCCCAGCATTTT. The rearrangement joins TRBV7-9 to TRBJ1-5; 8 bases agree with TRBD1. Losses at the gene ends were 1 base for V and 6 bases for J; bases not matched to a gene: 5. Germline CDR1 SEHNR, CDR2 FQNEAQ (reference sequence). The CDR3 runs 15 residues.

This sequence joins TRBV7-3 and TRBJ2-2; TRBD1 might be the D (7 bases). The CDR3 has 14 amino acids. Between the trimmed V and J ends, which lost 3 bases and 5 bases, there was a span of 10 bases. The germline V gene encodes CDR1 SGHTA and CDR2 FQGTGA. The CDR3 loop is CASSLTGTTGELFF. The CDR3 nucleotides are TGTGCCAGCAGCTTGACAGGGACTACCGGGGAGCTGTTTTTT.